This T cell receptor (beta chain) was recorded in a study of OX40 agonist ivuxolimab in advanced cancers. As for the study in general: From 23 to 79 years was the age range, with a mean of roughly 64 years, and approximately 84% were male. People who had prior anti-PD-1, anti-PD-L1 or anti-CTLA-4 therapy could take part, and under 45% had some.

This CDR3 spans 11 amino acids. Germline V gene data show CDR1 as SGHNT and CDR2 as YENEEA. V lost 8 bases to trimming and J lost 10 bases, with 12 bases between them. On cycle 4 day 1 and cycle 7 day 1, as well as at baseline, blood was sampled. Produced via immunoSEQ multiplex PCR; TCRdb's table is partial and in-frame only. The table includes 45,000 to 65,000 clones, 70% to 85% detected once. Findings and caveats of the study: There was clonal expansion of CD4+ and CD8+ blood T cells by week 6 at 0.1 to 3.0 mg/kg.

To note about this clone: Its antigen is not known.

This clonotype was obtained from an adult with an advanced solid tumor such as melanoma, head and neck, liver or kidney cancer. The sample in question was CD4+ or CD8+ T cells sorted from blood, obtained in a trial of the OX40 agonist ivuxolimab. This chain connects TRBV11-3 to TRBJ2-1; weak D call: TRBD2 (6 bases). CDR3 coding DNA: TGTGCCAGCCGGGGGTTACAAGAGCAGTTCTTC. It yields the protein CASRGLQEQFF.